A single sample is the source of the 18 T cell receptor beta chains below, sequenced in a study of blood T cells in healthy people across ages. A second about 7 to 11 cycle PCR used barcoded and J-beta primers. TCRdb reprocessed the 5' RACE reads with MiXCR, giving one entry per CDR3 protein. The sample yields over 700,000 distinct CDR3 sequences, roughly 53% seen once. Input material: blood. The receptors here all came from a man older than 75 in good health.

The chain employs TRBV24-1 and TRBJ2-5; D unclear. With 4 bases removed from V and 11 bases from J, the gap between germline ends came to 22 bases. The CDR3 contains 15 residues. Looked up from germline, CDR1 is KGHDR and CDR2 is SFDVKD. This chain's CDR3 is CATSDRTGYRNEQYF. CDR3 sequence (DNA): TGTGCCACCAGTGACCGCACGGGCTACCGGAATGAGCAGTACTTC.

The chain carries TRBV28 and TRBJ1-4; 7 bases match TRBD1. With V trimmed by 3 bases and J by 2 bases, 9 bases remained unmatched. The CDR3 length is 17 residues. CDR1 is MDHEN and CDR2 is SYDVKM in the germline V gene. CDR3 coding DNA: TGTGCCAGCAGTTTGGACTCAGGGGGAGTTACTAATGAAAAACTGTTTTTT. It specifies CASSLDSGGVTNEKLFF.

The chain links TRBV6-2 or TRBV6-3 to TRBJ1-1; the D gene is possibly TRBD1 (5 bases). This CDR3 region has 15 residues. The V gene lost 6 bases and the J gene lost 7 bases, with 21 bases spanning the gap. Germline loops: CDR1 MNHEY, CDR2 SVGEGT. The CDR3: CASRSFPDSLLEAFF. The DNA for the CDR3 is TGTGCCAGCAGGTCCTTCCCCGACAGCCTTCTTGAAGCTTTCTTT.

The CDR3 region has the DNA TGTGCCAGCAGCGTAGGTCTAGCGGGAGCCGGACCCGGGGAGCTGTTTTTT. It yields the protein CASSVGLAGAGPGELFF. V gene TRBV9 combines with J gene TRBJ2-2; 10 bases fit TRBD2. The CDR3 sequence is 17 residues long. CDR1 is SGDLS and CDR2 is YYNGEE in the germline V gene. With 0 bases clipped from V and 6 bases from J, the junction kept 8 bases outside the gene matches.

The chain employs TRBV6-5 and TRBJ2-7, with 7 bases that match TRBD2. Per germline, CDR1 MNHEY and CDR2 SVGAGI. The CDR3 totals 15 residues. The V segment lost 2 bases and the J segment 1 base; nucleotides outside the gene matches: 5. Written as DNA, the CDR3 is TGTGCCAGCAGTTACGCGGGAGAGGGATCCTACGAGCAGTACTTC. The encoded protein is CASSYAGEGSYEQYF.

This chain joins TRBV7-3 and TRBJ2-1, with D perhaps being TRBD1 or TRBD2 (5 bases each). V was shortened by 5 bases and J by 15 bases, with 20 bases between the two germline ends. CDR1 is SGHTA and CDR2 is FQGTGA in the germline V gene. The CDR3 has 13 residues. The CDR3 nucleotides are TGTGCCAGCAGCCCAGGCGTGGGACGCAGCATGTTCTTC. This encodes CASSPGVGRSMFF.

This rearrangement joins TRBV18 to TRBJ1-2, with D possibly being TRBD1 (5 bases). V lost 7 bases, J lost 4 bases, and 13 bases lay in between. The length of the CDR3 is 13 residues. Germline V gene lookup returns CDR1 KGHSH and CDR2 LQKENI. In nucleotides, the CDR3 is TGTGCCAGCTGCCCTACAGGAGGCTATGGCTACACCTTC. It translates to CASCPTGGYGYTF.

This chain joins TRBV28 and TRBJ2-2, with D perhaps being TRBD1 or TRBD2 (5 bases each). V was shortened by 8 bases and J by 0 bases, with 7 bases between the two germline ends. Germline CDR1 and CDR2: MDHEN and SYDVKM. There are 13 residues in the CDR3. CDR3 loop: CASGTSNTGELFF. The CDR3 bases are TGTGCCAGCGGGACCTCGAACACCGGGGAGCTGTTTTTT.

This chain connects TRBV29-1 to TRBJ1-1; D perhaps matches TRBD1 (5 bases). Trimming shortened V by 7 bases and J by 0 bases, and 12 bases separated the two germline ends. Germline-derived CDR1 and CDR2 are SQVTM and ANQGSEA. There are 13 residues in the CDR3. CDR3 sequence reads: CSAGGDLNTEAFF. CDR3 coding DNA: TGCAGCGCCGGAGGGGACCTGAACACTGAAGCTTTCTTT.

To note about this clonotype: One end of the junction varies from germline; a read error may be responsible. V is TRBV28 and J is TRBJ1-3; 7 bases map to TRBD1. The CDR3 is 14 residues long. The V gene's germline CDR1 is MDHEN and CDR2 SYDVKM. CDR3 amino acids: CASRTSGGGNAIYF. The CDR3 region has the DNA TGTGCCAGCAGAACTTCAGGGGGAGGAAACGCCATATATTTT. Full variable domain (remainder filled in from reference TRBV28 and TRBJ1-3): DVKVTQSSRYLVKRTGEKVFLECVQDMDHENMFWYRQDPGLGLRLIYFSYDVKMKEKGDIPEGYSVSREKKERFSLILESASTNQTSMYLCASRTSGGGNAIYFGEGSWLTVV.

The V call is TRBV5-1, the J call TRBJ2-1; a weak D match, TRBD2 (5 bases). Looked up from germline, CDR1 is SGHRS and CDR2 is YFSETQ. The CDR3 has 15 amino acids. V was clipped by 4 bases and J by 6 bases, with 17 bases between them. This CDR3 is CASSPQTTAGNEQFF. As DNA, the CDR3 is TGCGCCAGCAGCCCACAAACCACGGCGGGCAATGAGCAGTTCTTC.

The V and J genes are TRBV5-1 and TRBJ2-5; 9 bases agree with TRBD2. V was clipped by 4 bases and J by 5 bases; unmatched bases: 12. Germline-derived CDR1 and CDR2 are SGHRS and YFSETQ. This CDR3 comprises 16 residues. CDR3: CASSPGGSGSGETQYF. The DNA of the CDR3 is TGCGCCAGCAGCCCTGGTGGTAGCGGGAGCGGCGAGACCCAGTACTTC.

The rearrangement links TRBV7-9 to TRBJ1-1; D might be TRBD1 (6 bases). V was clipped by 4 bases and J by 4 bases, with 13 bases between them. This CDR3 comprises 14 residues. Germline CDR1 and CDR2: SEHNR and FQNEAQ (reference sequence). CDR3 loop: CASSSTGMGTEAFF. CDR3 in DNA: TGTGCCAGCAGCTCAACAGGGATGGGCACTGAAGCTTTCTTT.

V usage is TRBV15 and J usage is TRBJ2-3; TRBD1 might be the D (5 bases). Germline values: CDR1 LNHNV, CDR2 YYDKDF (reference sequence). Trimming removed 4 bases from V and 3 bases from J, with 17 bases in between. The CDR3 sequence is 16 residues long. The DNA of the CDR3 is TGTGCCACCAGCAACCTCCCCCCGCAGGGAACAGATACGCAGTATTTT. Translation gives CATSNLPPQGTDTQYF.

The CDR3 nucleotides are TGTGCCAGCAGTAACGGACAGGGACTGGGCGGCTACACCTTC. Protein product: CASSNGQGLGGYTF. The J gene is TRBJ1-2, the V gene TRBV9, with TRBD1 matching 8 bases. Germline CDR1 SGDLS, CDR2 YYNGEE. This CDR3 spans 14 amino acids. V lost 5 bases to trimming and J lost 8 bases; unmatched junction nucleotides: 11. The whole variable domain, filled in from reference TRBV9 and TRBJ1-2, reads DSGVTQTPKHLITATGQRVTLRCSPRSGDLSVYWYQQSLDQGLQFLIQYYNGEERAKGNILERFSAQQFPDLHSELNLSSLELGDSALYFCASSNGQGLGGYTFGSGTRLTVV.

This clonotype was seen only a few times. The chain couples TRBV20-1 to TRBJ2-5; 7 nucleotides agree with TRBD1. Germline trimming cut 6 bases from V and 5 bases from J; bases unmatched to any gene: 15. CDR3 length: 15 amino acids. Germline CDR1 reads DFQATT; CDR2 reads SNEGSKA (reference sequence). The CDR3 DNA reads TGCAGTGCCCGCGACCACCGGGACAGCAGGGAGACCCAGTACTTC. Protein sequence: CSARDHRDSRETQYF.

The chain combines TRBV12-3 or TRBV12-4 with TRBJ2-1, with D hard to call. Trimming shortened V by 4 bases and J by 2 bases, and 15 bases separated the two germline ends. The CDR3 covers 16 residues. Written as DNA, the CDR3 is TGTGCCAGCAGTTCCGCCGGGCCCCATGCCTACAATGAGCAGTTCTTC. Its translation: CASSSAGPHAYNEQFF.

The rearrangement uses TRBV10-3 and TRBJ1-1; D unresolved. The CDR3 has 13 residues. The germline V gene has CDR1 ENHRY and CDR2 SYGVKD. Trimming shortened V by 6 bases and J by 8 bases, and 16 bases separated the two germline ends. The CDR3 loop reads CAISTSILGEAFF. The CDR3 DNA is TGTGCCATCAGCACATCTATCCTAGGGGAAGCTTTCTTT.